Each of the 17 T cell receptor beta chains below was sequenced from the same sample in a study of CD8 T cell repertoires and HIV-1 epitope variants. Clones were read by immunoSEQ multiplex PCR, and TCRdb kept only the in-frame ones, dropping some. The table records some 87,000 clones, roughly four fifths of them present only once. The sequenced material came from uncultured baseline CD8+ T cells from peripheral blood mononuclear cells (PBMCs). The receptors stem from a male donor with HIV.

The gene calls are TRBV19 and TRBJ2-6, with D possibly TRBD1 on 6 matching bases. Deletions cut 6 bases from V and 2 bases from J, with 11 bases between. The CDR3 runs 15 residues. Per germline, CDR1 LNHDA and CDR2 SQIVND (reference sequence). CDR3 coding DNA: TGTGCCAGTAGCTCACAGGGTCCTGGGGCCAACGTCCTGACTTTC. Translation gives CASSSQGPGANVLTF.

The CDR3 coding sequence is TGTGCCAGCAGCTTAGTTTCAGGCGAGCAAGAGACCCAGTACTTC. Translating gives CASSLVSGEQETQYF. The chain employs TRBV7-2 and TRBJ2-5, with D unclear. The CDR3 spans 15 residues. V lost 1 base to trimming and J lost 2 bases, with 11 bases between them. Germline V gives CDR1 SGHTA, CDR2 FQGNSA.

This rearrangement joins TRBV4-2 to TRBJ1-2; D uncertain. Germline V gene data show CDR1 as LGHNA and CDR2 as YNFKEQ. There are 15 residues in the CDR3. V was clipped by 0 bases and J by 3 bases, with 11 bases between them. The CDR3 nucleotides are TGTGCCAGCAGCCAAGATCTTGAGGGAGACTATGGCTACACCTTC. Its translation is CASSQDLEGDYGYTF.

The chain carries TRBV28 and TRBJ2-1; D may correspond to TRBD1 or TRBD2 (6 bases each). In germline, CDR1 is MDHEN, CDR2 SYDVKM. V gave up 5 bases and J gave up 14 bases, with 13 bases separating them. The CDR3 consists of 11 residues. CDR3 residues: CASSHLRGEFF. CDR3 bases: TGTGCCAGCAGTCACCTTAGGGGGGAGTTCTTC. The full variable domain, rest sourced from reference TRBV28 and TRBJ2-1, is DVKVTQSSRYLVKRTGEKVFLECVQDMDHENMFWYRQDPGLGLRLIYFSYDVKMKEKGDIPEGYSVSREKKERFSLILESASTNQTSMYLCASSHLRGEFFGPGTRLTVL.

This clone was seen a handful of times. The CDR3 coding sequence is TGTGCCAGCAGCCTAACCGGGACTAGCGGGGAGATTGAGCAGTTCTTC. Amino acids: CASSLTGTSGEIEQFF. This chain joins TRBV7-6 and TRBJ2-1, with TRBD2 identical over 13 bases. V trimming: 5 bases; J trimming: 9 bases; junction bases outside the gene matches: 10. The CDR3 contains 16 residues. Germline V gene lookup returns CDR1 SGHVS and CDR2 FNYEAQ.

This rearrangement joins TRBV2 to TRBJ1-2, with D unresolved. Germline V gene data show CDR1 as SNHLY and CDR2 as FYNNEI. Deletions cut 1 base from V and 8 bases from J, with 8 bases between. The length of the CDR3 is 12 residues. The DNA for the CDR3 is TGTGCCAGCAGTGAAGACGGGAACGGCTACACCTTC. Its translation: CASSEDGNGYTF.

The gene calls are TRBV7-8 and TRBJ2-2; D is perhaps TRBD1 (5 bases). CDR1 and CDR2 (germline): SGHVS, FQNEAQ. The CDR3 is 18 residues long. The germline V and J ends were trimmed by 1 base and 0 bases, with 15 bases remaining between them. The CDR3 DNA sequence: TGTGCCAGCAGCTTAGAGGGGTGGTACGCAACGAACACCGGGGAGCTGTTTTTT. It specifies CASSLEGWYATNTGELFF.

The rearrangement joins TRBV2 to TRBJ2-1; TRBD1 might be the D (6 bases). Trimming took 4 bases from V and 14 from J, leaving 9 bases between them. Germline CDR1 and CDR2: SNHLY and FYNNEI. CDR3 size: 10 residues. This CDR3 reads CASSGTVKFF. The CDR3 nucleotides are TGTGCCAGCAGTGGGACAGTAAAGTTCTTC. Full variable domain (missing parts from reference TRBV2 and TRBJ2-1): EPEVTQTPSHQVTQMGQEVILRCVPISNHLYFYWYRQILGQKVEFLVSFYNNEISEKSEIFDDQFSVERPDGSNFTLKIRSTKLEDSAMYFCASSGTVKFFGPGTRLTVL.

The chain employs TRBV6-5 and TRBJ1-1; TRBD1 might be the D (5 bases). The V and J ends lost 6 bases and 0 bases respectively, with 11 bases between them. Germline lookup yields CDR1 MNHEY and CDR2 SVGAGI. The CDR3 loop spans 14 amino acids. CDR3 nucleotide sequence: TGTGCCAGCAGACCGACAGCCATGAACACTGAAGCTTTCTTT. The encoded protein is CASRPTAMNTEAFF.

The J gene is TRBJ1-3, the V gene TRBV6-5; a weak D match, TRBD1 (5 bases). Germline CDR1 is MNHEY and CDR2 is SVGAGI. V lost 6 bases, J lost 7 bases, and 16 bases lay in between. CDR3 length equals 14 residues. The CDR3 DNA reads as TGTGCCAGCAGACAATTCCAGGGAGGCAACACCATATATTTT. Translation gives CASRQFQGGNTIYF.

This clone turned up a few times. The rearrangement uses TRBV29-1 and TRBJ2-5; the D is unclear. CDR1 SQVTM and CDR2 ANQGSEA come from the germline V gene. CDR3 length: 13 residues. Deletions cut 6 bases from V and 7 bases from J, with 18 bases between. The CDR3 spells CSVSSGALWTQYF. Here the CDR3 DNA reads TGCAGCGTATCGTCTGGTGCCTTGTGGACCCAGTACTTC.

This clone was seen once. The genes are TRBV7-8 and TRBJ1-1, with D perhaps TRBD1 (5 bases). Trimming took off 4 bases at V and 4 bases at J, with 13 bases between the two ends. Looked up from germline, CDR1 is SGHVS and CDR2 is FQNEAQ. This CDR3 has 14 amino acids. This chain's CDR3 is CASSSAREGTEAFF. The CDR3 DNA reads TGTGCCAGCAGCTCCGCCAGGGAAGGCACTGAAGCTTTCTTT. Using reference TRBV7-8 and TRBJ1-1 for the parts outside the CDR3, the full variable domain is GAGVSQSPRYKVAKRGQDVALRCDPISGHVSLFWYQQALGQGPEFLTYFQNEAQLDKSGLPSDRFFAERPEGSVSTLKIQRTQQEDSAVYLCASSSAREGTEAFFGQGTRLTVV.

This clone was detected only a few times. The rearrangement joins TRBV19 to TRBJ2-1; 11 positions match TRBD1. V was clipped by 6 bases and J by 4 bases; unmatched bases: 5. The length of the CDR3 is 15 residues. Looked up from germline, CDR1 is LNHDA and CDR2 is SQIVND (reference sequence). CDR3 in amino acids: CASSPGTGGYNEQFF. The DNA of the CDR3 is TGTGCCAGTAGCCCCGGGACAGGGGGTTACAATGAGCAGTTCTTC.

This clone was detected only a few times. V usage is TRBV4-3 and J usage is TRBJ1-5, with 7 nucleotides matching TRBD1. From germline, CDR1 is LGHNA and CDR2 YSLEER. The CDR3 covers 16 residues. J was trimmed by 3 bases and V by 0 bases; bases with no gene match: 5. CDR3 bases: TGCGCCAGCAGCCAAGATGTACAGGGGTACAATCAGCCCCAGCATTTT. This sequence encodes CASSQDVQGYNQPQHF.

V usage is TRBV9 and J usage is TRBJ1-1, with 7 bases identical to TRBD1. The V gene's germline CDR1 is SGDLS and CDR2 YYNGEE. The ends lost 4 bases at V and 0 bases at J; junction bases unmatched: 6. The length of the CDR3 is 15 residues. CDR3 DNA: TGTGCCAGCAGCCCTCGACAGGGAGTGAACACTGAAGCTTTCTTT. Translating gives CASSPRQGVNTEAFF.

This chain joins TRBV19 and TRBJ1-2; D unresolved. The CDR3 runs 14 residues. V was cut by 3 bases and J by 0 bases, with 8 bases left in between. Germline V lookup: CDR1 LNHDA, CDR2 SQIVND (reference sequence). CDR3 coding DNA: TGTGCCAGTAGTATGGAGATCGCTAACTATGGCTACACCTTC. This sequence encodes CASSMEIANYGYTF.

The V gene is TRBV4-3, the J gene TRBJ1-4, with D possibly TRBD1 on 5 matching bases. V was shortened by 4 bases and J by 7 bases, with 16 bases between the two germline ends. The CDR3 is 15 amino acids. Germline CDR1 LGHNA, CDR2 YSLEER. CDR3 loop: CASSLSGGRGEKLFF. The CDR3 region has the DNA TGCGCCAGCAGCCTGAGTGGGGGAAGAGGTGAAAAACTGTTTTTT.